The clone carrying this TCR beta chain is medium-sized in the sample. The data were taken from a study of spatial heterogeneity in lung cancer. As to time point: sample taken at primary tumor resection. Unsorted samples of tumor, nontumor lung or frozen PBMC had their whole RNA sequenced. CDR1 is SGHTS and CDR2 is YDEGEE in the germline V gene. V lost 0 bases to trimming and J lost 8 bases, with 15 bases between them. This CDR3 has 15 residues. The library protocol tagged each TCR cDNA with a unique molecular identifier. One entry per CDR3 protein results from TCRdb running MiXCR on the 5' RACE reads. This table holds some 4,000 distinct CDR3 sequences, roughly a quarter found once.

The chain employs TRBV5-8 and TRBJ2-1, with D maybe TRBD2 (6 bases). Sequenced material: normal lung tissue next to the tumor, taken at surgery. The sequence derives from a male donor with early-stage non-small cell lung cancer. The CDR3 protein is CASSLGGASWDEQFF. CDR3 coding DNA: TGTGCCAGCAGCTTGGGCGGGGCTAGCTGGGATGAGCAGTTCTTC.